The 17 T cell receptor beta chains in this list originate from one sample, sequenced in a study of blood T cell repertoires in COVID-19. Method: immunoSEQ multiplex PCR; TCRdb's copy keeps in-frame clones and lacks some. The table records roughly 380,000 clones, more than 70% of them present only once. Material: peripheral blood. All receptors come from a woman in her sixties with COVID-19, enrolled during active disease.

This chain links TRBV6-5 with TRBJ1-4; 9 bases are a match to TRBD1. Germline-derived CDR1 and CDR2 are MNHEY and SVGAGI. J was trimmed by 9 bases and V by 3 bases; bases with no gene match: 5. The CDR3 loop spans 14 amino acids. This CDR3 is CASSYRQGVKKLFF. The DNA for the CDR3 is TGTGCCAGCAGTTATAGACAGGGGGTTAAAAAACTGTTTTTT.

The V and J genes are TRBV4-2 and TRBJ2-7, with 10 bases matching TRBD2. Germline V gives CDR1 LGHNA, CDR2 YNFKEQ. The V gene end was trimmed by 0 bases and the J gene end by 3 bases; junction bases not matched to a gene: 11. The CDR3 length is 18 residues. CDR3: CASSQEAGLARIFYEQYF. In DNA form, the CDR3 reads TGTGCCAGCAGCCAAGAGGCGGGACTAGCGAGAATATTCTACGAGCAGTACTTC.

Remarks on this clone: Other nucleotide sequences from this sample produce the same CDR3. The gene calls are TRBV6-6 and TRBJ1-5; 10 nucleotides match TRBD1. The germline V gene has CDR1 MNHNY and CDR2 SVGAGI (reference sequence). The V segment lost 6 bases and the J segment 1 base; nucleotides outside the gene matches: 3. This CDR3 is built from 15 residues. The CDR3 DNA is TGTGCCAGCAGCCGGGACAGGGGAAGCAATCAGCCCCAGCATTTT. It is translated as CASSRDRGSNQPQHF.

The chain recombines TRBV19 with TRBJ1-1; D is unclear. Trimming cost V 5 bases and J 4 bases, with 17 bases left between them. The CDR3 loop spans 15 amino acids. Germline V gives CDR1 LNHDA, CDR2 SQIVND (reference sequence). In nucleotides, the CDR3 is TGTGCCAGTAGTTCCAAAGCCACCGGGAGCACTGAAGCTTTCTTT. It specifies CASSSKATGSTEAFF.

The genes are TRBV5-1 and TRBJ1-4; perhaps TRBD1 as D (5 bases). Deletions cut 4 bases from V and 5 bases from J, with 15 bases between. This CDR3 region has 15 residues. The germline V gene has CDR1 SGHRS and CDR2 YFSETQ. CDR3 amino acids: CASSVGHRTNEKLFF. The CDR3, as DNA: TGCGCCAGCAGCGTCGGGCACAGGACAAATGAAAAACTGTTTTTT. The full variable domain, in which reference TRBV5-1 and TRBJ1-4 provide the parts outside the CDR3, is KAGVTQTPRYLIKTRGQQVTLSCSPISGHRSVSWYQQTPGQGLQFLFEYFSETQRNKGNFPGRFSGRQFSNSRSEMNVSTLELGDSALYLCASSVGHRTNEKLFFGSGTQLSVL.

The rearrangement uses TRBV12-3 or TRBV12-4 and TRBJ1-2, with D unresolved. V was shortened by 3 bases and J by 5 bases, with 7 bases between the two germline ends. The CDR3 sequence is 12 residues long. The CDR3 sequence is CASSFARYGYTF. The CDR3, as DNA: TGTGCCAGCAGTTTTGCTCGGTATGGCTACACCTTC.

This chain connects TRBV28 to TRBJ2-7; 9 bases are shared with TRBD1. This CDR3 has 15 residues. V was clipped by 6 bases and J by 1 base; unmatched bases: 7. Germline values: CDR1 MDHEN, CDR2 SYDVKM. The CDR3 loop reads CASRLYGTGSYEQYF. DNA for the CDR3: TGTGCCAGCAGACTATACGGGACAGGGTCCTACGAGCAGTACTTC.

The chain recombines TRBV7-3 with TRBJ2-1; 10 bases are a match to TRBD2. Per germline, CDR1 SGHTA and CDR2 FQGTGA. V gave up 7 bases and J gave up 5 bases; unmatched junction bases: 11. This CDR3 region has 16 residues. In DNA form, the CDR3 reads TGTGCCAGCAAGGCTAGCGGGGGAGGACCGAACAATGAGCAGTTCTTC. Residues: CASKASGGGPNNEQFF.

The V and J genes are TRBV6-5 and TRBJ2-3, with 8 bases that match TRBD1. Unmatched junction bases numbered 5, after V lost 6 bases and J lost 0 bases. Germline CDR1 is MNHEY and CDR2 is SVGAGI. The CDR3 runs to 15 residues. This CDR3 is CASRITGGSTDTQYF. The CDR3 DNA sequence: TGTGCCAGCAGGATTACAGGGGGGAGCACAGATACGCAGTATTTT.

The chain links TRBV30 to TRBJ1-2; D remains unclear. Between the trimmed V and J ends, which lost 3 bases and 7 bases, there was a span of 15 bases. CDR1 GTSNPN and CDR2 SVGIG come from the germline V gene (reference sequence). This CDR3 has 13 residues. As DNA, the CDR3 is TGTGCCTGGAGGTTCCGGCAGGCAACTGGCTACACCTTC. Translating it yields CAWRFRQATGYTF.

The rearrangement uses TRBV5-1 and TRBJ2-7; 9 bases line up with TRBD2. Per the germline V gene, CDR1 is SGHRS and CDR2 is YFSETQ. The J segment lost 6 bases and the V segment lost 0 bases, leaving 1 base of the junction unmatched. The CDR3 totals 13 residues. This CDR3 is CASSLGLAVEQYF. DNA of the CDR3: TGCGCCAGCAGCTTGGGACTAGCGGTCGAGCAGTACTTC.

Points on this clone: Germline is not matched at one junction end, which may reflect a read error. The genes are TRBV6-1 and TRBJ1-1; D is ambiguous. Per the germline V gene, CDR1 is MNHNS and CDR2 is SASEGT. The CDR3 is made up of 11 amino acids. In DNA, the CDR3 is TGTGCCAGCAGTGAGGAACCGGAGGAGGTCTTT. Translated, it gives CASSEEPEEVF.

The chain couples TRBV12-3 or TRBV12-4 to TRBJ1-1, with 8 bases aligning to TRBD1. Unmatched junction bases numbered 4, after V lost 3 bases and J lost 7 bases. This CDR3 has 13 amino acids. The CDR3 protein is CASSFQGASEAFF. The CDR3 DNA reads as TGTGCCAGCAGTTTTCAGGGGGCAAGTGAAGCTTTCTTT.

This chain uses TRBV5-1 with TRBJ2-7; 7 bases are shared with TRBD1. CDR3 length: 14 amino acids. Germline V gives CDR1 SGHRS, CDR2 YFSETQ. V was clipped by 0 bases and J by 3 bases; unmatched bases: 3. In nucleotides, the CDR3 is TGCGCCAGCAGCTTGGCGACAGGGAACTACGAGCAGTACTTC. Translating gives CASSLATGNYEQYF.

The CDR3 DNA sequence: TGCGCCAGCAGCCAAGCCCGGGACAGGGGTCGGTACGAGCAGTACTTC. Its protein is CASSQARDRGRYEQYF. This sequence joins TRBV4-1 and TRBJ2-7, with 10 bases lining up with TRBD1. V trimming: 1 base; J trimming: 4 bases; junction bases outside the gene matches: 7. The CDR3 contains 16 residues. Germline CDR1 reads MGHRA; CDR2 reads YSYEKL.

This rearrangement joins TRBV27 to TRBJ1-4; possibly TRBD1 for D (5 bases). CDR1 and CDR2 (germline): MNHEY, SMNVEV (reference sequence). The length of the CDR3 is 14 residues. V was cut by 0 bases and J by 6 bases, with 8 bases left in between. CDR3 nucleotides: TGTGCCAGCAGTTTATCGGGGCGCCATGAAAAACTGTTTTTT. This translates into CASSLSGRHEKLFF.

The rearrangement joins TRBV3-1 (or the pseudogene TRBV3-2) to TRBJ1-1; 7 bases align to TRBD1. The CDR3 loop spans 16 amino acids. The V gene's germline CDR1 is LGHDT and CDR2 YNNKEL (reference sequence). Unmatched junction bases numbered 8, after V lost 3 bases and J lost 1 base. CDR3 DNA sequence: TGTGCCAGCAGCCAGCCGGGACAGCAGAGGAACACTGAAGCTTTCTTT. Translation gives CASSQPGQQRNTEAFF.